Listed below are T cell receptor beta chains from one sample, sequenced in a study of OX40 agonist ivuxolimab in advanced cancers. TCRdb keeps only in-frame clones here, not all; method: immunoSEQ multiplex PCR. Of around 74,000 clones in the sample, roughly 87% were seen once. Sample: CD4+ or CD8+ T cells sorted from blood, taken in a trial of the OX40 agonist ivuxolimab. These TCRs come from an adult with an advanced solid tumor such as melanoma, head and neck, liver or kidney cancer. CDR3s include the opening cysteine and the closing phenylalanine or tryptophan. D genes are given only for firm matches. Clone size, where shown, is once, few, many, or a class for clones that have expanded.

clone_size	j_call	v_call	d_call	cdr3_nt	cdr3_aa
-	TRBJ1-5	TRBV19	-	TGTGCCAGTAGTGTCGGGCCTAAACAGCCCCAGCATTTT	CASSVGPKQPQHF
-	TRBJ2-4	TRBV6-6	-	TGTGCCAGCCAACTTTACGTCGGGAAAAACATTCAGTACTTC	CASQLYVGKNIQYF
-	TRBJ2-1	TRBV19	-	TGTGCCAGTAGTACCGGACAGTCCTACAATGAGCAGTTCTTC	CASSTGQSYNEQFF
-	TRBJ2-1	TRBV27	TRBD2	TGTGCCAGCAGTATTGGGACTAGCGGGGGAGGTAATGAGCAGTTCTTC	CASSIGTSGGGNEQFF
-	TRBJ1-6	TRBV5-4	-	TGTGCCAGCCGTCGCGGGGATAATTCACCCCTCCACTTT	CASRRGDNSPLHF
-	TRBJ2-3	TRBV2	-	TGTGCCAGCAGGCCATGGGTTGGGACTAGCACAGATACGCAGTATTTT	CASRPWVGTSTDTQYF
-	TRBJ1-5	TRBV30	-	TGTGCCTGGAGTGTATCGACCGACAATCAGCCCCAGCATTTT	CAWSVSTDNQPQHF
-	TRBJ2-5	TRBV7-9	TRBD1	TGTGCCAGCAGTCCAGGACAGGGGATGGGAGAGACCCAGTACTTC	CASSPGQGMGETQYF
-	TRBJ1-2	TRBV25-1	TRBD1	TGTGCCAGCAGTGAACCTCCGGGACAGGGGTCCTATGGCTACACCTTC	CASSEPPGQGSYGYTF
-	TRBJ2-6	TRBV9	TRBD2	TGTGCCAGCAGCCCCAGGTTAAGATGGGGGGGAGGCTCTGGGGCCAACGTCCTGACTTTC	CASSPRLRWGGGSGANVLTF
-	TRBJ1-1	TRBV6-5	TRBD1	TGTGCCAGCAGCCCGACCGACAGGGTTGGCACTGAAGCTTTCTTT	CASSPTDRVGTEAFF
many	TRBJ2-1	TRBV2	-	TGTGCCAGCAGTGGGGGGGAGCAGTTCTTC	CASSGGEQFF
-	TRBJ2-1	TRBV4-3	-	TGCGCCAGCAGCCAAGATAAGCGGGCTCCATACAATGAGCGGTTCTTC	CASSQDKRAPYNERFF
-	TRBJ1-6	TRBV6-6	-	TGTGCCACCCATCGTAGTAATTCACCCCTCCACTTT	CATHRSNSPLHF
-	TRBJ1-2	TRBV10-3	-	TGTGCCATCAGTGGGAGGGGGAACTATGGCTACACCTTC	CAISGRGNYGYTF
-	TRBJ1-1	TRBV7-2	-	TGTGCCAGCAGCTTAGCCAGTCAGCTGAACACTGAAGCTTTCTTT	CASSLASQLNTEAFF
-	TRBJ1-6	TRBV27	-	TGTGCCAGCAGTCTGGTGGGTTTCGCTTCACCCCTCCACTTT	CASSLVGFASPLHF
-	TRBJ1-4	TRBV19	TRBD1	TGTGCCACTGGGACAGGGCGGGCTACTAATGAAAAACTGTTTTTT	CATGTGRATNEKLFF
once	TRBJ2-3	TRBV30	TRBD2	TGTGCCGGATCCGGGACTAGCGGGGGGAGCACAGATACGCAGTATTTT	CAGSGTSGGSTDTQYF
-	TRBJ2-3	TRBV6-1	TRBD2	TGTGCCAGCAGTGAAGTCCCTAGCGGGGGGGGCACAGATACGCAGTATTTT	CASSEVPSGGGTDTQYF
-	TRBJ2-7	TRBV25-1	TRBD1	TGTGCCAGCAGTCCCCGGACAGGACTCTACGAGCAGTACTTC	CASSPRTGLYEQYF
-	TRBJ2-3	TRBV7-9	TRBD2	TGTGCCAGCAGCCCCGGGGCGGGGGGGCAATGGGATACGCAGTATTTT	CASSPGAGGQWDTQYF
-	TRBJ1-5	TRBV6-1	-	TGTGCCAGCAGCGAATTCCTGGGGCCCCAGCATTTT	CASSEFLGPQHF
few	TRBJ1-1	TRBV18	-	TGTGCCAGCTCACGCACGGGCCAGGGGAACACTGAAGCTTTCTTT	CASSRTGQGNTEAFF
once	TRBJ1-1	TRBV29-1	-	TGCAGCGTCCTCGGGGTGGGGGGAACTGAAGCTTTCTTT	CSVLGVGGTEAFF
-	TRBJ1-2	TRBV7-2	TRBD1	TGTGCCAGCAGCTCCAGGGGGGCTTATGGCTACACCTTC	CASSSRGAYGYTF
-	TRBJ1-2	TRBV9	-	TGTGCCAGCAGCGCCAGGGGTAAGGGTGGCTACACCTTC	CASSARGKGGYTF
once	TRBJ2-2	TRBV7-9	TRBD2	TGTGCCAGCAGCTCGCCGGGACTAGCGGGGGCGAACACCGGGGAGCTGTTTTTT	CASSSPGLAGANTGELFF
few	TRBJ2-1	TRBV7-2	TRBD2	TGTGCCAGCAGCTCGCTTCTAGCGGGTTCTTGGAATGAGCAGTTCTTC	CASSSLLAGSWNEQFF
-	TRBJ2-1	TRBV6-6	TRBD2	TGTGCCAGCAGTTACGAGGGGACTAGCGTCAATGAGCAGTTCTTC	CASSYEGTSVNEQFF
-	TRBJ1-1	TRBV30	TRBD1	TGTGCCTATTACAGGGGTGGCACTGAAGCTTTCTTT	CAYYRGGTEAFF
-	TRBJ2-2	TRBV25-1	-	TGTGCCAGCACAGGGGTGAACACCGGGGAGCTGTTTTTT	CASTGVNTGELFF
-	TRBJ2-7	TRBV12-5	TRBD1	TGTGCTAGCGGACAGGGGGGCTCCTACGAGCAGTACTTC	CASGQGGSYEQYF
few	TRBJ1-5	TRBV6-6	-	TGTGCCAGCAGTTGGGCCGGGGGTTTTAGCAATCAGCCCCAGCATTTT	CASSWAGGFSNQPQHF
-	TRBJ2-7	TRBV5-1	-	TGCGCCAGCAGCCTGGAAGGGACCTACGAGCAGTACTTC	CASSLEGTYEQYF
-	TRBJ1-1	TRBV30	-	TGTGCCTGGGAGAACACTGAAGCTTTCTTT	CAWENTEAFF
-	TRBJ1-4	TRBV2	-	TGTGCCAGCAGGGCGCGAGCGGTTACTAATGAAAAACTGTTTTTT	CASRARAVTNEKLFF
-	TRBJ2-3	TRBV5-1	-	TGCGCCAGCAGCCCGGGACTGTCTAGCACAGATACGCAGTATTTT	CASSPGLSSTDTQYF
-	TRBJ1-2	TRBV6-1	TRBD1	TGTGCCAGCAGTCCACAGGGGAACTATGGCTACACCTTC	CASSPQGNYGYTF
-	TRBJ2-5	TRBV10-3	TRBD2	TGTGCCATCAGTACCCCAGCGGGGGGGCGGGAGACCCAGTACTTC	CAISTPAGGRETQYF
-	TRBJ1-2	TRBV6-5	-	TGTGCCAGCAGATCGCAGGGGAAAGGCTATGGCTACACCTTC	CASRSQGKGYGYTF
few	TRBJ1-1	TRBV20-1	-	TGCAGTGTCGTGAACACTGAAGCTTTCTTT	CSVVNTEAFF
-	TRBJ1-1	TRBV5-6	-	TGTGCCAGCATAACCGGGGGAGGTGAAGCTTTCTTT	CASITGGGEAFF
-	TRBJ2-1	TRBV11-1	-	TGTGCCAGCAGCTCCCGAGGGGGGGGGTGGGAATACAATGAGCAGTTCTTC	CASSSRGGGWEYNEQFF
-	TRBJ2-1	TRBV30	-	TGTGCCTGGAGTAGAAACTGGGGAGGAGATGAGCAGTTCTTC	CAWSRNWGGDEQFF
-	TRBJ2-5	TRBV6-5	-	TGTGCCAGCGGGGGAAGGAGAGAGACCCAGTACTTC	CASGGRRETQYF
-	TRBJ2-3	TRBV19	TRBD1	TGTGCCAGTAGTCCAGGACAGGGGAGAGGCACAGATACGCAGTATTTT	CASSPGQGRGTDTQYF
once	TRBJ1-1	TRBV4-3	-	TGCGCCAGCAGCCTTCGCGCCCTGAACACTGAAGCTTTCTTT	CASSLRALNTEAFF
once	TRBJ2-2	TRBV19	TRBD2	TGTGCCAGTAGGATGCTAGCGGGCGCCCCGAACACCGGGGAGCTGTTTTTT	CASRMLAGAPNTGELFF
-	TRBJ1-1	TRBV7-2	TRBD1	TGTGCCAGCAGCTTAGAGGGGGGGACAGGGAGCACTGAAGCTTTCTTT	CASSLEGGTGSTEAFF
-	TRBJ2-3	TRBV7-2	-	TGTGCCAGCAGCGGACGGGGCAGCACAGATACGCAGTATTTT	CASSGRGSTDTQYF
few	TRBJ1-4	TRBV5-5	TRBD1	TGTGCCAGCAGCCGACAGGGGGCAACTAATGAAAAACTGTTTTTT	CASSRQGATNEKLFF
-	TRBJ1-5	TRBV5-8	-	TGTGCCAGCAGCTTGGGGTGGGGCCAGGGTCGGAATCAGCCCCAGCATTTT	CASSLGWGQGRNQPQHF
-	TRBJ1-6	TRBV6-6	TRBD1	TGTGCCAGCACCCCTTTACTGGGGACAGGGGCCTCACCCCTCCACTTT	CASTPLLGTGASPLHF